This entry lists 15 T cell receptor beta chains sequenced from one sample in a study of response to subunit inactivated influenza vaccine. TCRdb independently ran MiXCR on the RT-PCR reads; one entry per CDR3 protein. The table lists around 600,000 distinct CDR3 sequences, over 9% of them singletons, with 9.5% to 12% in the top ten. These same records also appear under a second study, on T cells expressing NK-cell markers. That publication notes: UMIs accompanied the 5'RACE template switching by which TCR beta cDNA was made.

Specimen: PBMCs from blood, collected on the day of vaccination. The source is a middle-aged man who received an inactivated influenza vaccine.

The chain couples TRBV20-1 to TRBJ2-1; 12 nucleotides line up with TRBD1. The CDR3 is 14 residues long. Germline V gene lookup returns CDR1 DFQATT and CDR2 SNEGSKA (reference sequence). Trimming took 5 bases from V and 8 from J; bases not matched to a gene: 7. CDR3 nucleotide sequence: TGCAGTGCTGGACGGGACAGGGGGCCGGATGAGCAGTTCTTC. Translated, it gives CSAGRDRGPDEQFF.

The CDR3 region is CASSKRGSTYEQYF. In nucleotides, the CDR3 is TGTGCCAGCAGCAAAAGGGGTAGCACCTACGAGCAGTACTTC. The genes are TRBV6-1 and TRBJ2-7; tentatively, D is TRBD1 (5 bases). With 6 bases removed from V and 2 bases from J, the gap between germline ends came to 14 bases. This CDR3 spans 14 amino acids. Germline assignment: CDR1 MNHNS and CDR2 SASEGT.

This clonotype was counted between two and nine times. This chain connects TRBV27 to TRBJ1-5, with 8 bases identical to TRBD1. Per the germline V gene, CDR1 is MNHEY and CDR2 is SMNVEV (reference sequence). CDR3 size: 15 residues. With 7 bases clipped from V and 3 bases from J, the junction kept 8 bases outside the gene matches. The CDR3 loop is CASKPDRGFNQPQHF. Written as DNA, the CDR3 is TGTGCCAGCAAACCCGACAGGGGCTTCAATCAGCCCCAGCATTTT.

This clonotype was detected ten times or more. The CDR3 DNA follows: TGTGCCAGCAGCCGAATAGCAGATACGCAGTATTTT. This sequence encodes CASSRIADTQYF. The chain employs TRBV3-1 and TRBJ2-3; D unresolved. From germline, CDR1 is LGHDT and CDR2 YNNKEL (reference sequence). V was shortened by 4 bases and J by 4 bases, with 6 bases between the two germline ends. The CDR3 has 12 amino acids.

This clonotype was observed a handful of times. The chain combines TRBV11-2 with TRBJ2-7; 9 bases fit TRBD1. The CDR3 is made up of 16 amino acids. CDR1 and CDR2 (germline): SGHAT, FQNNGV. V was pared by 2 bases and J by 2 bases, with 7 bases of the junction left unmatched. The CDR3 loop reads CASSLPHRGRPYEQYF. In nucleotides, the CDR3 is TGTGCCAGCAGCTTACCACACAGGGGGCGACCCTACGAGCAGTACTTC.

This clonotype was found a few times. The rearrangement uses TRBV20-1 and TRBJ1-1; 7 positions match TRBD1. The CDR3 consists of 16 residues. V lost 3 bases and J lost 0; bases outside the gene matches: 10. In germline, CDR1 is DFQATT, CDR2 SNEGSKA (reference sequence). The CDR3 here is CSASGQLRGVNTEAFF. In nucleotides, the CDR3 is TGCAGTGCTAGCGGTCAGCTCAGGGGGGTGAACACTGAAGCTTTCTTT.

The chain uses TRBV18 and TRBJ2-7; tentatively, D is TRBD1 or TRBD2 (5 bases each). The CDR3 contains 16 residues. The germline V gene has CDR1 KGHSH and CDR2 LQKENI. The V and J ends lost 4 bases and 0 bases respectively, with 16 bases between them. The CDR3 nucleotides read TGTGCCAGCTCACAGTCCGGGACGCAGGTCTCCTACGAGCAGTACTTC. Amino acid sequence: CASSQSGTQVSYEQYF.

The V call is TRBV6-1, the J call TRBJ2-1; 10 nucleotides align to TRBD2. The CDR3 has 15 residues. In germline, CDR1 is MNHNS, CDR2 SASEGT. Losses at the gene ends were 6 bases for V and 7 bases for J; bases not matched to a gene: 9. CDR3 protein: CASRSSGGLGNEQFF. As DNA, the CDR3 is TGTGCCAGCAGAAGTAGCGGGGGGCTGGGGAATGAGCAGTTCTTC.

Written as DNA, the CDR3 is TGTGCCAGCAGCTTAGGTCCGAGAGGTTTCAATGAGCAGTTCTTC. It encodes CASSLGPRGFNEQFF. The chain is built from TRBV7-9 and TRBJ2-1; D unclear. CDR1 and CDR2 from the germline V gene are SEHNR and FQNEAQ (reference sequence). This CDR3 has 15 residues. With 1 base removed from V and 6 bases from J, the gap between germline ends came to 13 bases.

This clonotype was detected ten times or more. The chain uses TRBV5-1 and TRBJ2-3, with 8 bases lining up with TRBD2. The junction had 5 bases not matched to a gene; V was cut back by 5 bases and J by 0 bases. This CDR3 is 15 amino acids long. Germline V gene lookup returns CDR1 SGHRS and CDR2 YFSETQ. The CDR3 spells CASSDPSGSTDTQYF. The CDR3 DNA reads TGCGCCAGCAGTGATCCTAGCGGGAGCACAGATACGCAGTATTTT.

The J gene is TRBJ2-2, the V gene TRBV12-3 or TRBV12-4, with TRBD2 matching 7 bases. CDR3 length: 17 residues. With V trimmed by 4 bases and J by 1 base, 9 bases remained unmatched. The CDR3 loop reads CASSSPLAAKNTGELFF. The CDR3 nucleotides read TGTGCCAGCAGTTCGCCCCTAGCGGCCAAGAACACCGGGGAGCTGTTTTTT.

This clonotype turned up a few times. V and J are TRBV9 and TRBJ2-1; no firm D call. The V and J ends lost 3 bases and 0 bases respectively, with 10 bases between them. The CDR3 runs 15 residues. Looked up from germline, CDR1 is SGDLS and CDR2 is YYNGEE. DNA for the CDR3: TGTGCCAGCAGCGGAGACCGTAGCTCCTACAATGAGCAGTTCTTC. The encoded protein is CASSGDRSSYNEQFF.

This clonotype was recorded a few times. The genes are TRBV27 and TRBJ2-7, with 8 nucleotides matching TRBD1. CDR3 length equals 14 residues. After removal of 4 bases from V and 3 bases from J, the junction contained 5 bases not matched to a gene. Germline CDR1 reads MNHEY; CDR2 reads SMNVEV (reference sequence). CDR3 sequence: CASSSTGALYEQYF. CDR3 DNA sequence: TGTGCCAGCAGTTCGACAGGGGCTCTCTACGAGCAGTACTTC.

The chain couples TRBV4-2 to TRBJ2-7; TRBD1 aligns across 8 bases. The CDR3 is 16 amino acids. Germline V lookup: CDR1 LGHNA, CDR2 YNFKEQ. V trimming: 0 bases; J trimming: 0 bases; junction bases outside the gene matches: 4. CDR3: CASSQDPRGRSYEQYF. DNA for the CDR3: TGTGCCAGCAGCCAAGATCCCAGGGGGCGCTCCTACGAGCAGTACTTC.

The chain uses TRBV18 and TRBJ2-5, with unresolved D. V lost 4 bases, J lost 4 bases, and 16 bases lay in between. The length of the CDR3 is 15 residues. CDR1 is KGHSH and CDR2 is LQKENI in the germline V gene. CDR3 sequence (DNA): TGTGCCAGCTCACTGAACAAAGCCCGAACAGAGACCCAGTACTTC. This sequence encodes CASSLNKARTETQYF.